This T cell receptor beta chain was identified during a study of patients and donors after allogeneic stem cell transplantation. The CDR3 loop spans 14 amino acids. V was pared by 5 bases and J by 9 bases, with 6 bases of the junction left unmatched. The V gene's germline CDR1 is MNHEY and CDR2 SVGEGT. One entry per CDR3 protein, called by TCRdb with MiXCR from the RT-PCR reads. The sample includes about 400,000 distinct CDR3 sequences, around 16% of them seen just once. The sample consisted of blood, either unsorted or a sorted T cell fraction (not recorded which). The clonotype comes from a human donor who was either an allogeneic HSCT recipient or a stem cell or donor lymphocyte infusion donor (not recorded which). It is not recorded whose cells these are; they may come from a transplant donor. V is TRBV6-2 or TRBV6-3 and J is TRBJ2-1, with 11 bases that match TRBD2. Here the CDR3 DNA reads TGTGCCAGCAGTATAGCGGGGGGGCAGGTTGAGCAGTTCTTC. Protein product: CASSIAGGQVEQFF.